This T cell receptor (beta chain) comes out of a study of regulatory T cells in long-lasting Graves disease. V dropped 2 bases and J dropped 0; count of bases not matched to a gene: 2. The length of the CDR3 is 17 residues. Looked up from germline, CDR1 is SGHTA and CDR2 is FQGTGA. This clonotype came up a few times. TCR beta libraries were built with iRepertoire HTBI primers and Arm-PCR of CDR3 regions. TCRdb itself ran the multiplex PCR reads through MiXCR, one entry per CDR3 protein. The sample has 530,000 or so distinct CDR3 sequences; less than 15% are singletons. Stated time point: newly diagnosed GD, antithyroid drugs for less than 3 months. Making the TCR library involved RNA that had been extracted from PBMCs. The same data also contributed to another study, on T cells in Graves' hyperthyroidism and ophthalmopathy. Per that study: The model foresaw ophthalmopathy a median 6.5 months prior to onset.

The material was peripheral blood mononuclear cells (PBMCs), obtained at new diagnosis, from a patient treated with antithyroid drugs. The TCR originated in a man aged 25 to 40 with Graves disease. This chain joins TRBV7-3 and TRBJ2-2, with 11 bases aligning to TRBD2. The CDR3 nucleotides are TGTGCCAGCAGCTTAGGGACTAGCGGAACGAACACCGGGGAGCTGTTTTTT. Its protein product is CASSLGTSGTNTGELFF. Using reference TRBV7-3 and TRBJ2-2 for the parts outside the CDR3, the full variable domain is GAGVSQTPSNKVTEKGKYVELRCDPISGHTALYWYRQSLGQGPEFLIYFQGTGAADDSGLPNDRFFAVRPEGSVSTLKIQRTERGDSAVYLCASSLGTSGTNTGELFFGEGSRLTVL.